This T cell receptor (beta chain) is drawn from a study of blood T cell repertoires in COVID-19. Germline V gene data show CDR1 as LGHNA and CDR2 as YSLEER. CDR3 length equals 16 residues. The V and J ends lost 0 bases and 4 bases, in that order; junction bases with no gene match: 6. It was within 2 weeks before study entry that exposed participants met a COVID-19 case. Repertoires were generated with immunoSEQ multiplex PCR, while TCRdb's copy carries only in-frame clones and drops some. The sample shows hundreds of thousands of clones, around 84% of them seen only once. The receptor comes from a woman in her thirties who had been exposed to COVID-19. V and J are TRBV4-3 and TRBJ1-1; 9 nucleotides line up with TRBD1. Sequencing input: PBMCs or T cells enriched from blood (not recorded which). CDR3 DNA: TGCGCCAGCAGCCAAGATAGAACAGGGGGCGTCACTGAAGCTTTCTTT. Its protein product is CASSQDRTGGVTEAFF.